The sample holds a few counts of the clone carrying this T cell receptor (beta chain). TCRdb's table, derived via immunoSEQ multiplex PCR, lists solely in-frame clones and lacks some. The top ten clones hold approximately 1.7% of a sample with 550,000 to 800,000 clones, around two thirds of them seen once. The sample is drawn from a study of shared clonotypes between healthy human individuals. Germline CDR1 reads ENHRY; CDR2 reads SYGVKD. The CDR3 is 15 amino acids. Germline trimming cut 2 bases from V and 7 bases from J; bases unmatched to any gene: 6. Specimen: memory CD4+ T cells sorted from blood. Subset denoted: CD45RA-negative fraction. The chain links TRBV10-3 to TRBJ2-7, with 12 bases aligning to TRBD2. The sequence derives from a woman between 25 and 40 years old in good health. CDR3 residues: CAISEPRLAGDEQYF. CDR3 bases: TGTGCCATCAGTGAGCCTAGACTAGCGGGAGATGAGCAGTACTTC.